These T cell receptor beta chains were read from a single sample in a study of blood T cell repertoires in COVID-19. Clones were sequenced by immunoSEQ multiplex PCR, and TCRdb holds only the in-frame ones, with some missing. The table shows over 55,000 clones, with over 75% occurring only once. The sample taken for sequencing was peripheral blood. These receptors all come from a man aged 50 or older with acute or convalescent COVID-19. Both conserved end residues are part of each CDR3. Each record gives: V gene, D gene, clone size, J gene, CDR3 protein, CDR3 DNA. The D gene is left open where the match is weak. Not all rows give a size; the values are once, few, many and, for expanded clones, a class.

v_gene: TRBV5-1
d_gene: TRBD2
abundance: few
j_gene: TRBJ2-1
CDR3aa: CASSARGGSSYNEQFF
CDR3nt: TGCGCCAGCAGCGCCCGCGGGGGGAGCTCCTACAATGAGCAGTTCTTC

v_gene: TRBV2
d_gene: TRBD1
abundance: NA
j_gene: TRBJ1-2
CDR3aa: CASDTGVYGYTF
CDR3nt: TGTGCCAGCGACACAGGGGTCTATGGCTACACCTTC

v_gene: TRBV3-1/TRBV3-2
d_gene: NA
abundance: NA
j_gene: TRBJ1-2
CDR3aa: CASSQDRGGGGGYTF
CDR3nt: TGTGCCAGCAGCCAAGATCGCGGGGGAGGGGGTGGCTACACCTTC

v_gene: TRBV12-3/TRBV12-4
d_gene: NA
abundance: NA
j_gene: TRBJ2-1
CDR3aa: CASKSTGMGEQFF
CDR3nt: TGTGCCAGCAAATCCACCGGGATGGGGGAGCAGTTCTTC

v_gene: TRBV3-1/TRBV3-2
d_gene: TRBD1
abundance: NA
j_gene: TRBJ2-5
CDR3aa: CASSQTGGGETQYF
CDR3nt: TGTGCCAGCAGCCAGACAGGGGGGGGAGAGACCCAGTACTTC

v_gene: TRBV18
d_gene: NA
abundance: NA
j_gene: TRBJ2-5
CDR3aa: CASSPGGGETQYF
CDR3nt: TGTGCCAGCTCACCAGGGGGCGGTGAGACCCAGTACTTC

v_gene: TRBV19
d_gene: TRBD1
abundance: NA
j_gene: TRBJ2-1
CDR3aa: CASTDPGQGRNEQFF
CDR3nt: TGTGCCAGTACCGATCCGGGACAGGGGAGGAATGAGCAGTTCTTC

v_gene: TRBV2
d_gene: NA
abundance: NA
j_gene: TRBJ2-5
CDR3aa: CASGRDNQETQYF
CDR3nt: TGTGCCAGCGGCCGGGACAATCAAGAGACCCAGTACTTC

v_gene: TRBV28
d_gene: NA
abundance: NA
j_gene: TRBJ1-1
CDR3aa: CASSSEIWLERRFAFF
CDR3nt: TGTGCCAGCAGTTCCGAGATATGGCTCGAGCGGAGGTTCGCTTTCTTT

v_gene: TRBV19
d_gene: TRBD2
abundance: few
j_gene: TRBJ2-5
CDR3aa: CASSIVWGLQETQYF
CDR3nt: TGTGCCAGTAGTATAGTTTGGGGACTACAAGAGACCCAGTACTTC

v_gene: TRBV6-5
d_gene: NA
abundance: NA
j_gene: TRBJ2-3
CDR3aa: CASSHRVFTDTQYF
CDR3nt: TGTGCCAGCAGCCACAGAGTTTTCACAGATACGCAGTATTTT

v_gene: TRBV6-5
d_gene: NA
abundance: NA
j_gene: TRBJ1-3
CDR3aa: CASSYSQGYGNTIYF
CDR3nt: TGTGCCAGCAGTTACTCCCAGGGGTATGGAAACACCATATATTTT

v_gene: TRBV2
d_gene: TRBD1
abundance: NA
j_gene: TRBJ1-4
CDR3aa: CASSELTGGWFTNEKLFF
CDR3nt: TGTGCCAGCAGTGAATTGACAGGGGGCTGGTTTACTAATGAAAAACTGTTTTTT

v_gene: TRBV10-3
d_gene: NA
abundance: NA
j_gene: TRBJ1-5
CDR3aa: CAIGGAGSYSNQPQHF
CDR3nt: TGTGCCATCGGAGGGGCAGGATCCTATAGCAATCAGCCCCAGCATTTT

v_gene: TRBV27
d_gene: NA
abundance: NA
j_gene: TRBJ2-1
CDR3aa: CATAETRSNEQFF
CDR3nt: TGTGCCACCGCCGAGACTAGGTCCAATGAGCAGTTCTTC

v_gene: TRBV28
d_gene: TRBD1
abundance: NA
j_gene: TRBJ2-3
CDR3aa: CASSLTGQGSTDTQYF
CDR3nt: TGTGCCAGCAGTCTAACCGGACAGGGGAGCACAGATACGCAGTATTTT

v_gene: TRBV30
d_gene: NA
abundance: few
j_gene: TRBJ2-2
CDR3aa: CAWSVRYRKQVTGELFF
CDR3nt: TGTGCCTGGAGTGTACGTTACAGGAAGCAGGTTACCGGGGAGCTGTTTTTT

v_gene: TRBV13
d_gene: NA
abundance: NA
j_gene: TRBJ2-6
CDR3aa: CASSSGRDLIRSGANVLTF
CDR3nt: TGTGCCAGCAGCTCAGGACGGGACTTAATCCGCTCTGGGGCCAACGTCCTGACTTTC

v_gene: TRBV29-1
d_gene: NA
abundance: NA
j_gene: TRBJ2-3
CDR3aa: CSAQVYTDTQYF
CDR3nt: TGCAGCGCACAGGTTTACACAGATACGCAGTATTTT

v_gene: TRBV11-2
d_gene: NA
abundance: NA
j_gene: TRBJ2-7
CDR3aa: CASSLGQGLLRIGEQYF
CDR3nt: TGTGCCAGCAGCTTGGGGCAGGGACTCCTAAGGATAGGGGAGCAGTACTTC

v_gene: TRBV5-5
d_gene: TRBD2
abundance: NA
j_gene: TRBJ2-7
CDR3aa: CASSLGLAGSLSYEQYF
CDR3nt: TGTGCCAGCAGCTTGGGACTAGCGGGGTCCCTCTCCTACGAGCAGTACTTC

v_gene: TRBV6-5
d_gene: TRBD2
abundance: NA
j_gene: TRBJ2-5
CDR3aa: CASIAGDNQETQYF
CDR3nt: TGTGCCAGCATAGCGGGGGACAACCAAGAGACCCAGTACTTC

v_gene: TRBV19
d_gene: NA
abundance: few
j_gene: TRBJ1-2
CDR3aa: CASSKQEYYGYTF
CDR3nt: TGTGCCAGTAGTAAGCAGGAATACTATGGCTACACCTTC

v_gene: TRBV21-1
d_gene: NA
abundance: NA
j_gene: TRBJ2-3
CDR3aa: CASSKGVTSRHTQYF
CDR3nt: TGTGCCAGCAGCAAAGGGGTTACTAGCAGACATACGCAGTATTTT

v_gene: TRBV3-1/TRBV3-2
d_gene: NA
abundance: NA
j_gene: TRBJ2-5
CDR3aa: CASSQEGRKTQYF
CDR3nt: TGTGCCAGCAGCCAAGAAGGGAGGAAGACCCAGTACTTC

v_gene: TRBV5-5
d_gene: TRBD1
abundance: NA
j_gene: TRBJ1-4
CDR3aa: CASSYTGTGSEKLFF
CDR3nt: TGTGCCAGCAGCTACACCGGGACAGGGAGTGAAAAACTGTTTTTT

v_gene: TRBV6-4
d_gene: NA
abundance: NA
j_gene: TRBJ2-3
CDR3aa: CASSPFVAGPDTQYF
CDR3nt: TGTGCCAGCAGTCCCTTTGTGGCGGGGCCAGATACGCAGTATTTT

v_gene: TRBV2
d_gene: NA
abundance: NA
j_gene: TRBJ2-3
CDR3aa: CASSGTDTDTQYF
CDR3nt: TGTGCCAGCAGCGGTACAGACACAGATACGCAGTATTTT

v_gene: TRBV7-9
d_gene: TRBD1
abundance: NA
j_gene: TRBJ1-4
CDR3aa: CASSLAGTANEKLFF
CDR3nt: TGTGCCAGCAGCTTAGCGGGGACAGCTAATGAAAAACTGTTTTTT

v_gene: TRBV5-5
d_gene: NA
abundance: NA
j_gene: TRBJ2-7
CDR3aa: CASSFQGGYEQYF
CDR3nt: TGTGCCAGCAGCTTCCAGGGGGGATACGAGCAGTACTTC

v_gene: TRBV19
d_gene: TRBD1
abundance: NA
j_gene: TRBJ2-5
CDR3aa: CASSFGTGQETQYF
CDR3nt: TGTGCCAGTAGTTTCGGGACAGGGCAAGAGACCCAGTACTTC

v_gene: TRBV6-1
d_gene: TRBD1
abundance: NA
j_gene: TRBJ2-5
CDR3aa: CASSETGTGRETQYF
CDR3nt: TGTGCCAGCAGTGAAACCGGGACAGGGAGAGAGACCCAGTACTTC

v_gene: TRBV28
d_gene: NA
abundance: NA
j_gene: TRBJ2-4
CDR3aa: CASSSTGLRNIQYF
CDR3nt: TGTGCCAGCAGTTCAACAGGGTTGAGGAACATTCAGTACTTC

v_gene: TRBV29-1
d_gene: NA
abundance: NA
j_gene: TRBJ1-2
CDR3aa: CSVVRQDYGYTF
CDR3nt: TGCAGCGTTGTTCGTCAGGACTATGGCTACACCTTC

v_gene: TRBV28
d_gene: TRBD1
abundance: NA
j_gene: TRBJ1-1
CDR3aa: CASSLSRGPNTEAFF
CDR3nt: TGTGCCAGCAGTTTATCGAGGGGGCCTAACACTGAAGCTTTCTTT

v_gene: TRBV19
d_gene: TRBD1
abundance: few
j_gene: TRBJ2-5
CDR3aa: CASSTGTGRETQYF
CDR3nt: TGTGCCAGTAGTACCGGGACAGGGAGAGAGACCCAGTACTTC

v_gene: TRBV10-3
d_gene: NA
abundance: NA
j_gene: TRBJ1-2
CDR3aa: CAISEWGVTGNYGYTF
CDR3nt: TGTGCCATCAGTGAGTGGGGGGTGACTGGGAACTATGGCTACACCTTC

v_gene: TRBV4-1
d_gene: NA
abundance: NA
j_gene: TRBJ2-7
CDR3aa: CASSLQQGYEQYF
CDR3nt: TGCGCCAGCAGCCTCCAACAGGGTTACGAGCAGTACTTC

v_gene: TRBV6-5
d_gene: NA
abundance: NA
j_gene: TRBJ1-4
CDR3aa: CASSYYGGGTNEKLFF
CDR3nt: TGTGCCAGCAGTTACTATGGGGGAGGGACTAATGAAAAACTGTTTTTT

v_gene: TRBV7-2
d_gene: TRBD2
abundance: few
j_gene: TRBJ2-1
CDR3aa: CASSFGLAVNEQFF
CDR3nt: TGTGCCAGCAGCTTTGGACTAGCGGTAAATGAGCAGTTCTTC

v_gene: TRBV9
d_gene: NA
abundance: NA
j_gene: TRBJ2-1
CDR3aa: CASSPRGAEEQFF
CDR3nt: TGTGCCAGCAGCCCCCGCGGAGCGGAAGAGCAGTTCTTC

v_gene: TRBV7-3
d_gene: NA
abundance: many
j_gene: TRBJ1-3
CDR3aa: CARQARSGNTIYF
CDR3nt: TGTGCCAGACAGGCCCGCTCTGGAAACACCATATATTTT

v_gene: TRBV6-5
d_gene: TRBD2
abundance: NA
j_gene: TRBJ2-5
CDR3aa: CASRPGLAGALGYF
CDR3nt: TGTGCCAGCAGACCCGGACTAGCGGGGGCCCTCGGGTACTTC

v_gene: TRBV18
d_gene: TRBD1
abundance: NA
j_gene: TRBJ2-1
CDR3aa: CASSPPGTGLAEQFF
CDR3nt: TGTGCCAGCTCACCACCAGGGACAGGACTTGCTGAGCAGTTCTTC

v_gene: TRBV18
d_gene: TRBD1
abundance: NA
j_gene: TRBJ2-7
CDR3aa: CASSQGQAENNEQYF
CDR3nt: TGTGCCAGCTCACAAGGACAGGCTGAGAATAACGAGCAGTACTTC

v_gene: TRBV23-1
d_gene: NA
abundance: once
j_gene: TRBJ2-7
CDR3aa: CASRRGGELRILGEQYF
CDR3nt: TGCGCCAGCAGGAGAGGGGGGGAACTACGAATCCTAGGCGAGCAGTACTTC

v_gene: TRBV21-1
d_gene: NA
abundance: NA
j_gene: TRBJ2-1
CDR3aa: CASSAKRGSSYNEQFF
CDR3nt: TGTGCCAGCAGCGCCAAGAGGGGGAGCTCCTACAATGAGCAGTTCTTC

v_gene: TRBV5-1
d_gene: TRBD1
abundance: NA
j_gene: TRBJ1-3
CDR3aa: CASSRTGNVGGNTIYF
CDR3nt: TGCGCCAGCAGCAGGACAGGGAACGTAGGTGGAAACACCATATATTTT

v_gene: TRBV24-1
d_gene: TRBD2
abundance: NA
j_gene: TRBJ2-3
CDR3aa: CATSDPGTSGATDTQYF
CDR3nt: TGTGCCACCAGTGATCCCGGGACTAGCGGAGCCACAGATACGCAGTATTTT

v_gene: TRBV18
d_gene: NA
abundance: NA
j_gene: TRBJ2-5
CDR3aa: CASSPQGTGTQYF
CDR3nt: TGTGCCAGCTCACCTCAGGGCACGGGGACCCAGTACTTC

v_gene: TRBV5-4
d_gene: NA
abundance: NA
j_gene: TRBJ2-7
CDR3aa: CASSLAAGGSSYEQYF
CDR3nt: TGTGCCAGCAGCTTGGCCGCAGGGGGGAGCTCCTACGAGCAGTACTTC

v_gene: TRBV29-1
d_gene: NA
abundance: NA
j_gene: TRBJ2-1
CDR3aa: CSVDGGIGSYNEQFF
CDR3nt: TGCAGCGTTGATGGGGGGATCGGCTCCTACAATGAGCAGTTCTTC

v_gene: TRBV5-6
d_gene: TRBD1
abundance: NA
j_gene: TRBJ1-4
CDR3aa: CASSLGIRTGGEKLFF
CDR3nt: TGTGCCAGCAGCTTGGGAATCAGGACAGGGGGTGAAAAACTGTTTTTT

v_gene: TRBV10-1
d_gene: TRBD1
abundance: NA
j_gene: TRBJ1-1
CDR3aa: CASSNRGDTEAFF
CDR3nt: TGCGCCAGCAGTAACAGGGGTGACACTGAAGCTTTCTTT

v_gene: TRBV6-6
d_gene: NA
abundance: NA
j_gene: TRBJ1-6
CDR3aa: CASSPSRRGNSYNSPLHF
CDR3nt: TGTGCCAGCAGTCCCTCGCGCCGGGGAAATTCCTATAATTCACCCCTCCACTTT